This entry is about one TCR beta chain. These data originate in a study of blood T cell repertoires in COVID-19. Per germline, CDR1 LNHDA and CDR2 SQIVND (reference sequence). Trimming cost V 9 bases and J 3 bases; bases outside gene matches: 10. The length of the CDR3 is 14 residues. As originally analysed: Using reference gene primer amplification, nucleated cell counts were estimated. The protocol was immunoSEQ multiplex PCR, while the TCRdb copy is restricted to in-frame clones and leaves out a portion. V and J calls and clone size are copied from that table; D and trimming were computed from the DNA. The table shows around 120,000 clones, with over 75% occurring only once.

This sequence was found in a human donor with active COVID-19. The donor label of this sample is uncertain. Material: peripheral blood. This chain links TRBV19 with TRBJ2-7; 8 bases map to TRBD1. The CDR3 nucleotides read TGTGCCAGCCGGGGCAGGGGGCCGATCTACGAGCAGTACTTC. Translating it yields CASRGRGPIYEQYF.